This TCR beta chain was obtained from a study of CD8+CD57+ T cells in acquired aplastic anemia. Across the whole study: Sorted CD4+ and CD8+ cell DNA averaged roughly 3.2 ug. Study-wide findings and caveats: Both patients and controls carried the same twenty-nine CD8+ CDR3 sequences.

Germline CDR1 is SGHVS and CDR2 is FQNEAQ. This CDR3 comprises 16 residues. Trimming removed 6 bases from V and 6 bases from J, with 24 bases in between. For this clonotype: What it recognizes is unknown.

The TCR beta profiling, which covered VDJ combination and CDR3 sequence, was carried out using genomic DNA as the template. TCRdb reprocessed the reads with MiXCR, giving one entry per CDR3 protein. This table holds around 150,000 distinct CDR3 sequences, around two fifths found once. The receptor's source is a human donor in good health, serving as a control. The sample comprised sorted CD4+, CD8+, or CD8+CD57+ T cells (not recorded which) from PBMCs. The chain employs TRBV7-8 and TRBJ2-7; D might be TRBD2 (5 bases). Written as DNA, the CDR3 is TGTGCCAGCAGTCGCCGCGACGGAGGCTTGCAGCCCGAGCAGTACTTC. Translated, it gives CASSRRDGGLQPEQYF.